Listed here are 15 T cell receptor beta chains from one sample, sequenced in a study of blood T cell repertoires in COVID-19. Sequencing was performed with immunoSEQ multiplex PCR; in TCRdb, only in-frame clones are kept and a portion is missing. The sample shows fewer than 50,000 clones, roughly 80% of them seen only once. The sample taken for sequencing was peripheral blood. The source is a man in his 60s with COVID-19, enrolled during active disease.

J is TRBJ1-5 and V is TRBV6-6; D is undetermined. The CDR3 is made up of 16 amino acids. Germline V gene lookup returns CDR1 MNHNY and CDR2 SVGAGI (reference sequence). The germline V and J ends were trimmed by 7 bases and 2 bases, with 18 bases remaining between them. The CDR3 protein is CASTQDGGRGNQPQHF. CDR3 nucleotides: TGTGCCAGCACCCAAGACGGAGGAAGGGGCAATCAGCCCCAGCATTTT.

The chain joins TRBV6-2 or TRBV6-3 to TRBJ1-6; 8 positions match TRBD1. The trim removed 0 bases at V and 0 bases at J, leaving 7 bases unmatched. Germline CDR1 is MNHEY and CDR2 is SVGEGT. CDR3 length: 19 amino acids. The CDR3 loop reads CASSYSTDRVSSYNSPLHF. CDR3 nucleotide sequence: TGTGCCAGCAGTTACTCGACGGACAGGGTTAGCTCCTATAATTCACCCCTCCACTTT.

The chain employs TRBV7-9 and TRBJ2-5; maybe TRBD2 (6 bases). CDR3 length: 13 residues. Trimming stripped 2 bases from V and 3 bases from J, with 7 bases between. Germline lookup yields CDR1 SEHNR and CDR2 FQNEAQ (reference sequence). CDR3 bases: TGTGCCAGCAGCTTATGGGGGGAAGAGACCCAGTACTTC. Its protein is CASSLWGEETQYF. The full variable domain, completed using reference TRBV7-9 and TRBJ2-5, is DTGVSQNPRHKITKRGQNVTFRCDPISEHNRLYWYRQTLGQGPEFLTYFQNEAQLEKSRLLSDRFSAERPKGSFSTLEIQRTEQGDSAMYLCASSLWGEETQYFGPGTRLLVL.

This clone was seen once. The rearrangement uses TRBV5-8 and TRBJ1-1, with TRBD1 identical over 12 bases. There are 16 residues in the CDR3. Trimming took 3 bases from V and 0 from J; bases not matched to a gene: 3. Germline lookup yields CDR1 SGHTS and CDR2 YDEGEE. The CDR3 is CASSSGTGGMNTEAFF. The CDR3 nucleotides are TGTGCCAGCAGCTCCGGGACAGGGGGCATGAACACTGAAGCTTTCTTT.

The chain uses TRBV6-5 and TRBJ1-1; D not certain. There are 13 residues in the CDR3. CDR1 and CDR2 (germline): MNHEY, SVGAGI. V lost 7 bases and J 1 base, leaving 10 bases between the germline ends. DNA for the CDR3: TGTGCCAGCACCACCCCAGGGAACACTGAAGCTTTCTTT. Its protein is CASTTPGNTEAFF.

This sequence joins TRBV6-4 and TRBJ1-2; maybe TRBD1 (6 bases). The CDR3 extends over 12 amino acids. Germline CDR1 reads MRHNA; CDR2 reads SNTAGT. V lost 3 bases and J 8 bases, leaving 10 bases between the germline ends. CDR3 bases: TGTGCCAGCAGTGAACAGGGTCGGGGCTACACCTTC. This sequence encodes CASSEQGRGYTF.

The chain carries TRBV27 and TRBJ2-2, with D tentatively TRBD1 (5 bases). The CDR3 runs to 14 residues. V gave up 4 bases and J gave up 4 bases, with 10 bases separating them. Germline CDR1 is MNHEY and CDR2 is SMNVEV (reference sequence). The DNA for the CDR3 is TGTGCCAGCAGTTCTAGGGGAAGCACCGGGGAGCTGTTTTTT. Translating gives CASSSRGSTGELFF.

The genes are TRBV9 and TRBJ1-3; no definite D call. The CDR3 consists of 16 residues. Germline CDR1 reads SGDLS; CDR2 reads YYNGEE. Trimming pared 3 bases from V and 0 bases from J, leaving 13 bases between. This CDR3 reads CASSGGVASSGNTIYF. DNA for the CDR3: TGTGCCAGCAGCGGCGGGGTCGCCAGCTCTGGAAACACCATATATTTT. The full variable domain, rest sourced from reference TRBV9 and TRBJ1-3, is DSGVTQTPKHLITATGQRVTLRCSPRSGDLSVYWYQQSLDQGLQFLIQYYNGEERAKGNILERFSAQQFPDLHSELNLSSLELGDSALYFCASSGGVASSGNTIYFGEGSWLTVV.

This chain uses TRBV4-3 with TRBJ1-3; TRBD1 might be the D (6 bases). Germline CDR1 is LGHNA and CDR2 is YSLEER. The V gene lost 3 bases and the J gene lost 0 bases, with 12 bases spanning the gap. The CDR3 sequence is 16 residues long. As DNA, the CDR3 is TGCGCCAGCAGCCAGGGGGCACCTTCCTCTGGAAACACCATATATTTT. This codes for CASSQGAPSSGNTIYF.

The V gene is TRBV7-2, the J gene TRBJ1-5; D call uncertain. This CDR3 has 15 amino acids. V dropped 1 base and J dropped 7 bases, with 14 bases sitting between them. Germline V CDR1 and CDR2: SGHTA, FQGNSA. The CDR3 here is CASSLVPLAGQPQHF. In DNA form, the CDR3 reads TGTGCCAGCAGCTTAGTCCCCCTCGCGGGGCAGCCCCAGCATTTT. Full variable domain (missing parts from reference TRBV7-2 and TRBJ1-5): GAGVSQSPSNKVTEKGKDVELRCDPISGHTALYWYRQSLGQGLEFLIYFQGNSAPDKSGLPSDRFSAERTGGSVSTLTIQRTQQEDSAVYLCASSLVPLAGQPQHFGDGTRLSIL.

CDR3 region: CATSLDYSNQPQHF. DNA for the CDR3: TGTGCCACCAGCTTAGATTATAGCAATCAGCCCCAGCATTTT. The rearrangement links TRBV15 to TRBJ1-5, with D unresolved. Germline CDR1 is LNHNV and CDR2 is YYDKDF (reference sequence). V was shortened by 5 bases and J by 0 bases, with 8 bases between the two germline ends. There are 14 residues in the CDR3. Full variable domain (remainder filled in from reference TRBV15 and TRBJ1-5): DAMVIQNPRYQVTQFGKPVTLSCSQTLNHNVMYWYQQKSSQAPKLLFHYYDKDFNNEADTPDNFQSRRPNTSFCFLDIRSPGLGDTAMYLCATSLDYSNQPQHFGDGTRLSIL.

This clone came up a few times. The gene calls are TRBV6-2 or TRBV6-3 and TRBJ1-2; no clear D gene. From germline, CDR1 is MNHEY and CDR2 SVGEGT. The CDR3 is made up of 13 amino acids. Trimming cost V 2 bases and J 6 bases, with 10 bases left between them. CDR3 DNA sequence: TGTGCCAGCAGTTACCTGGTTGTAGATGGCTACACCTTC. Translation: CASSYLVVDGYTF.

This clone was recorded a few times. The chain is built from TRBV27 and TRBJ2-3; 7 bases map to TRBD2. Germline CDR1 and CDR2: MNHEY and SMNVEV (reference sequence). This CDR3 is built from 15 residues. The junction had 5 bases not matched to a gene; V was cut back by 4 bases and J by 1 base. CDR3: CASSSGTTGTDTQYF. The CDR3 DNA reads TGTGCCAGCAGTTCTGGGACTACAGGCACAGATACGCAGTATTTT.

The genes are TRBV18 and TRBJ2-3; tentative D call: TRBD1 (6 bases). This CDR3 has 13 residues. V gave up 2 bases and J gave up 9 bases, with 12 bases separating them. Germline assignment: CDR1 KGHSH and CDR2 LQKENI. This CDR3 reads CASSPTTGYTQYF. The CDR3 DNA reads TGTGCCAGCTCACCAACTACAGGGTACACGCAGTATTTT.

V is TRBV10-2 and J is TRBJ2-7; 12 bases are a match to TRBD2. The CDR3 covers 15 residues. V shed 6 bases and J 6 bases; nucleotides not matched to a gene: 9. In germline, CDR1 is WSHSY, CDR2 SAAADI. CDR3 DNA: TGCGCCAGCAGACGAACCGGGACTAGCGGGCTCGAGCAGTACTTC. It codes for CASRRTGTSGLEQYF.